This TCR beta chain was profiled in a study of technical replicates of blood from several donors. TCRdb keeps only in-frame clones here, not all; method: immunoSEQ multiplex PCR. The sample lists 65,000 to 90,000 clones, just over 85% occurring once. This clone was observed a few times. V shed 3 bases, J shed 3 bases, and the junction held 4 bases outside the gene matches. CDR1 and CDR2 from the germline V gene are SGHTA and FQGNSA. The CDR3 is made up of 16 amino acids. The chain uses TRBV7-2 and TRBJ2-7, with 14 bases identical to TRBD2. The sequenced sample consisted of PBMCs. The TCR comes from a human donor in good health. Some clones in this sample may be carry-over from other donors' samples. The CDR3 loop reads CASSFAGTSGSYEQYF. The CDR3, as DNA: TGTGCCAGCAGCTTTGCGGGGACTAGCGGGAGCTACGAGCAGTACTTC.